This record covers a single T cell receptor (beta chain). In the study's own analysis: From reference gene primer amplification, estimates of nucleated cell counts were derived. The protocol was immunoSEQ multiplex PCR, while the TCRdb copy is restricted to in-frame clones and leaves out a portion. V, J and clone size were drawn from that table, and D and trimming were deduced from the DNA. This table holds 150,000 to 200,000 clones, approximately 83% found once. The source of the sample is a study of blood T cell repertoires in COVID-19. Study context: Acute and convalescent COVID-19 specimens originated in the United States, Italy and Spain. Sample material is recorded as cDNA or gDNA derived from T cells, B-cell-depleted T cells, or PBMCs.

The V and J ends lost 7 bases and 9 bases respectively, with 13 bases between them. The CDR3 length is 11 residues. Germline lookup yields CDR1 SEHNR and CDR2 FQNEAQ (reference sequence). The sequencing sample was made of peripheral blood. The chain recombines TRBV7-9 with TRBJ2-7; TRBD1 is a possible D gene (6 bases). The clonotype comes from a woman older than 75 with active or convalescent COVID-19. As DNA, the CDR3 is TGTGCCAGCAACGTCGAGGGGGTGCAGTACTTC. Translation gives CASNVEGVQYF.